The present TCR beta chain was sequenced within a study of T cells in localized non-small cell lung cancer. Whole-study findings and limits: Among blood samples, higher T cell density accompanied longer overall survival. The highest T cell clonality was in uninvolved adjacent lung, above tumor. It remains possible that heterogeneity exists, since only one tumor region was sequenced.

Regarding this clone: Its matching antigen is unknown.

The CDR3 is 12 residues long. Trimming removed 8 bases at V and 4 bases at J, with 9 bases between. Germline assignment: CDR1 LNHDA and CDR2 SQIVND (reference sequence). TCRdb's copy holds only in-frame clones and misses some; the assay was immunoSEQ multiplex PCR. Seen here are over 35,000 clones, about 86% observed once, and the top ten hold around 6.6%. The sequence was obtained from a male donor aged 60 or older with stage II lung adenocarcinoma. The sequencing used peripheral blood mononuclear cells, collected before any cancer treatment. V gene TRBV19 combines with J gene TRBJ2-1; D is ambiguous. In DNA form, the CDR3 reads TGTGCCAGTGGGCAGCAATACAATGAGCAGTTCTTC. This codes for CASGQQYNEQFF.